The 18 T cell receptor beta chains below were found in one sample sequenced in a study of shared clonotypes between healthy human individuals. Only in-frame clones appear in the TCRdb table, and some are missing; sequencing was by immunoSEQ multiplex PCR. This table has over 1.4 million clones, more than 95% appearing once. Material for sequencing was naive CD4+ T cells sorted from blood. Indicated subset: CD45RA+ positively selected. The receptors originated from a man aged 25-40 years in good health.

The V and J genes are TRBV28 and TRBJ2-7, with 7 bases that match TRBD1. Germline lookup yields CDR1 MDHEN and CDR2 SYDVKM. The CDR3 covers 15 residues. Trimming took 4 bases from V and 4 from J; bases not matched to a gene: 10. The DNA for the CDR3 is TGTGCCAGCAGTTCTGAGGGGGCTTTGTCGTACGAGCAGTACTTC. This sequence encodes CASSSEGALSYEQYF.

This chain joins TRBV28 and TRBJ2-1; TRBD1 agrees at 10 bases. Germline V gives CDR1 MDHEN, CDR2 SYDVKM. With V trimmed by 7 bases and J by 6 bases, 9 bases remained unmatched. The CDR3 consists of 15 residues. CDR3: CASTPWDRGPNEQFF. The CDR3 DNA is TGTGCCAGCACCCCCTGGGACAGGGGTCCCAATGAGCAGTTCTTC.

This clone showed up just once. This chain links TRBV27 with TRBJ1-5; 7 nucleotides match TRBD1. Germline V gives CDR1 MNHEY, CDR2 SMNVEV (reference sequence). Losses at the gene ends were 5 bases for V and 4 bases for J; bases not matched to a gene: 8. There are 15 residues in the CDR3. The CDR3 region is CASSRVGQTNQPQHF. In DNA form, the CDR3 reads TGTGCCAGCAGTCGGGTGGGACAGACTAATCAGCCCCAGCATTTT.

The chain has TRBV11-2 and TRBJ2-7; D is undetermined. The CDR3 consists of 16 residues. V was cut by 1 base and J by 0 bases, with 13 bases left in between. CDR1 and CDR2 from the germline V gene are SGHAT and FQNNGV. CDR3 sequence (DNA): TGTGCCAGCAGCTTAGCTATTCGTGCGAGCTCCTACGAGCAGTACTTC. This translates into CASSLAIRASSYEQYF.

The chain combines TRBV2 with TRBJ2-6, with a weak D call TRBD1 (6 bases). The V gene's germline CDR1 is SNHLY and CDR2 FYNNEI. CDR3 length equals 17 residues. Trimming took 8 bases from V and 4 from J, leaving 21 bases between them. CDR3 DNA: TGTGCCAGCCACCGGGACATCGGCTATAACGGGGCCAACGTCCTGACTTTC. Encoded protein: CASHRDIGYNGANVLTF.

This chain connects TRBV4-3 to TRBJ2-3, with TRBD2 identical over 8 bases. V was clipped by 4 bases and J by 1 base; unmatched bases: 7. From germline, CDR1 is LGHNA and CDR2 YSLEER. This CDR3 has 16 residues. CDR3 DNA: TGCGCCAGCAGCCGAAGCACGGGGGGGCGCACAGATACGCAGTATTTT. This encodes CASSRSTGGRTDTQYF.

The sample holds one count of this clone. The chain has TRBV6-1 and TRBJ2-2; TRBD2 agrees at 10 bases. The CDR3 sequence is 16 residues long. Germline values: CDR1 MNHNS, CDR2 SASEGT. V shed 2 bases, J shed 7 bases, and the junction held 7 bases outside the gene matches. The CDR3 here is CASSEISGRAHGELFF. The CDR3, as DNA: TGTGCCAGCAGTGAAATCAGCGGGAGGGCCCACGGGGAGCTGTTTTTT.

On this clone: The same CDR3 arises from other DNA sequences in this sample as well. The chain recombines TRBV5-1 with TRBJ2-2, with unresolved D. Between the trimmed V and J ends, which lost 0 bases and 5 bases, there was a span of 5 bases. The germline gives CDR1 SGHRS, CDR2 YFSETQ. The CDR3 contains 13 residues. CDR3 in amino acids: CASSLGGTGELFF. DNA of the CDR3: TGCGCCAGCAGCTTGGGGGGAACCGGGGAGCTGTTTTTT. The whole variable domain, remainder taken from reference TRBV5-1 and TRBJ2-2, is KAGVTQTPRYLIKTRGQQVTLSCSPISGHRSVSWYQQTPGQGLQFLFEYFSETQRNKGNFPGRFSGRQFSNSRSEMNVSTLELGDSALYLCASSLGGTGELFFGEGSRLTVL.

This clone appeared once. The chain combines TRBV28 with TRBJ2-5; 10 bases are a match to TRBD2. V lost 3 bases to trimming and J lost 5 bases; unmatched junction nucleotides: 6. Germline V gene sequence: CDR1 MDHEN, CDR2 SYDVKM. The CDR3 loop spans 15 amino acids. The CDR3 here is CASSFASGSGETQYF. The CDR3 DNA reads TGTGCCAGCAGTTTTGCTAGCGGGAGTGGGGAGACCCAGTACTTC.

V is TRBV10-3 and J is TRBJ2-2; D ambiguous. Trimming stripped 3 bases from V and 7 bases from J, with 18 bases between. Germline loops: CDR1 ENHRY, CDR2 SYGVKD. The CDR3 is made up of 16 amino acids. The CDR3 spells CAISDLAGPTGGELFF. In nucleotides, the CDR3 is TGTGCCATCAGTGACCTGGCCGGGCCCACCGGCGGGGAGCTGTTTTTT.

The V call is TRBV18, the J call TRBJ2-7; 7 bases are a match to TRBD2. Germline values: CDR1 KGHSH, CDR2 LQKENI. This CDR3 comprises 15 residues. V shed 5 bases and J 3 bases; nucleotides not matched to a gene: 10. The CDR3: CASSASWGGDYEQYF. The DNA for the CDR3 is TGTGCCAGCTCAGCGTCTTGGGGGGGAGACTACGAGCAGTACTTC.

The rearrangement uses TRBV2 and TRBJ2-3, with 13 bases matching TRBD2. Germline CDR1 reads SNHLY; CDR2 reads FYNNEI. This CDR3 has 18 amino acids. V lost 5 bases and J lost 1; bases outside the gene matches: 9. In nucleotides, the CDR3 is TGTGCCAGCAGTCTCCGACTAGCGGGAGGAGCTGGCACAGATACGCAGTATTTT. It codes for CASSLRLAGGAGTDTQYF.

The V and J genes are TRBV9 and TRBJ2-7, with 10 bases matching TRBD2. The trim removed 3 bases at V and 3 bases at J, leaving 6 bases unmatched. The CDR3 contains 15 residues. Germline V gene data show CDR1 as SGDLS and CDR2 as YYNGEE. The chain's CDR3 is CASSALAGVIYEQYF. As DNA, the CDR3 is TGTGCCAGCAGCGCGCTAGCGGGAGTAATCTACGAGCAGTACTTC.

V usage is TRBV11-2 and J usage is TRBJ1-1; D is ambiguous. Trimming cost V 8 bases and J 3 bases, with 13 bases left between them. Germline-derived CDR1 and CDR2 are SGHAT and FQNNGV. The CDR3 runs 13 residues. CDR3 region: CASGYRGDTEAFF. The CDR3 DNA reads as TGTGCCAGCGGCTACCGTGGTGACACTGAAGCTTTCTTT.

The rearrangement joins TRBV29-1 to TRBJ1-2; D ambiguous. V lost 0 bases, J lost 4 bases, and 9 bases lay in between. The CDR3 covers 13 residues. The germline gives CDR1 SQVTM, CDR2 ANQGSEA. CDR3 nucleotides: TGCAGCGTTGAAGAACTTCGGACCTATGGCTACACCTTC. Its protein is CSVEELRTYGYTF. The variable domain in full, with the rest retrieved from reference TRBV29-1 and TRBJ1-2, is SAVISQKPSRDICQRGTSLTIQCQVDSQVTMMFWYRQQPGQSLTLIATANQGSEATYESGFVIDKFPISRPNLTFSTLTVSNMSPEDSSIYLCSVEELRTYGYTFGSGTRLTVV.

The rearrangement links TRBV5-1 to TRBJ2-7; TRBD1 matches at 8 bases. The ends lost 4 bases at V and 3 bases at J; junction bases unmatched: 9. This CDR3 region has 15 residues. The germline gives CDR1 SGHRS, CDR2 YFSETQ. CDR3 amino acids: CASSQGQGRSYEQYF. CDR3 in DNA: TGCGCCAGCAGCCAAGGACAGGGTCGCAGCTACGAGCAGTACTTC.

In the case of this clone: The sample contains more than one DNA sequence encoding this CDR3. V is TRBV7-6 and J is TRBJ2-6; no clear D. V was pared by 8 bases and J by 4 bases, with 6 bases between. Per germline, CDR1 SGHVS and CDR2 FNYEAQ. The CDR3 totals 12 residues. CDR3 in amino acids: CASSSGANVLTF. The DNA for the CDR3 is TGTGCCAGCTCCTCGGGGGCCAACGTCCTGACTTTC.

Note on this clone: Other DNA sequences in the same sample also yield this CDR3. This chain uses TRBV5-1 with TRBJ1-5; D is unclear. The ends were cut back, 0 bases at V and 0 bases at J, with 7 bases in the middle. Germline V lookup: CDR1 SGHRS, CDR2 YFSETQ. This CDR3 comprises 15 residues. The CDR3 bases are TGCGCCAGCAGCTTGGATGGCGATAGCAATCAGCCCCAGCATTTT. Its protein is CASSLDGDSNQPQHF.